A selection of T cell receptor beta chains follows, all from one sample in a study of T cells in Graves' hyperthyroidism and ophthalmopathy. MiXCR, applied by TCRdb to the multiplex PCR reads, yields one record per CDR3 protein. The table shows approximately 250,000 distinct CDR3 sequences, with roughly a quarter occurring only once. Sample: blood. These receptors were collected from a middle-aged woman with Graves' ophthalmopathy. The CDR3 runs from the conserved cysteine through the conserved F or W. The D gene is left open where the match is weak. Expanded clones are given a class, and other clones once, few, many or no size at all.

D,V,J,size,CDR3,DNA
NA,TRBV28,TRBJ1-2,many,CASRFTSYGYTF,TGTGCCAGCAGATTTACAAGCTATGGCTACACCTTC
NA,TRBV5-1,TRBJ2-2,few,CASSLRTVQTGELFF,TGCGCCAGCAGCCTACGGACTGTTCAGACCGGGGAGCTGTTTTTT
NA,TRBV29-1,TRBJ1-2,many,CSVEAGTNYGYTF,TGCAGCGTTGAGGCAGGGACTAACTATGGCTACACCTTC
TRBD1,TRBV6-5,TRBJ2-7,many,CASRYRGSDEQYF,TGTGCCAGCAGGTACAGGGGTTCTGACGAGCAGTACTTC
NA,TRBV7-8,TRBJ1-1,many,CASSSLGGGGTEAFF,TGTGCCAGCAGCTCTCTCGGGGGGGGCGGCACTGAAGCTTTCTTT
TRBD1,TRBV28,TRBJ2-5,NA,CASSQGQGYQETQYF,TGTGCCAGCAGCCAGGGACAGGGGTACCAAGAGACCCAGTACTTC
NA,TRBV18,TRBJ1-1,many,CASSRDTPQVGTEAFF,TGTGCCAGCTCACGGGACACCCCTCAAGTGGGCACTGAAGCTTTCTTT
TRBD1,TRBV19,TRBJ1-1,many,CASSGRGANTEAFF,TGTGCCAGTAGCGGCAGGGGGGCGAACACTGAAGCTTTCTTT
TRBD1,TRBV2,TRBJ1-2,many,CASSPEGGGSGYTF,TGTGCCAGCAGTCCCGAGGGAGGGGGCAGTGGCTACACCTTC
NA,TRBV20-1,TRBJ2-2,many,CSASMGHRNTGELFF,TGCAGTGCTAGTATGGGACACCGAAACACCGGGGAGCTGTTTTTT